These 28 T cell receptor beta chains were all obtained from the same sample, sequenced in a study of neurological immune-mediated disorders. MiXCR, applied by TCRdb to the 5' RACE reads, yields one record per CDR3 protein. The table includes about 49,000 distinct CDR3 sequences, less than 15% detected once. Time point of the sample: longitudinal time-point 2. The sequenced material came from PBMCs. The receptor set was obtained from a male donor with HTLV-1-associated myelopathy (HAM/TSP).

This clonotype was observed many times. The V call is TRBV7-2, the J call TRBJ2-7, with D perhaps TRBD2 (6 bases). The germline V gene encodes CDR1 SGHTA and CDR2 FQGNSA. V was pared by 3 bases and J by 3 bases, with 15 bases between. This CDR3 has 15 amino acids. This CDR3 reads CASSFGSIGIYEQYF. The CDR3 DNA follows: TGTGCCAGCAGCTTCGGGAGTATCGGGATCTACGAGCAGTACTTC. The variable domain in full, completed from reference TRBV7-2 and TRBJ2-7, reads GAGVSQSPSNKVTEKGKDVELRCDPISGHTALYWYRQSLGQGLEFLIYFQGNSAPDKSGLPSDRFSAERTGGSVSTLTIQRTQQEDSAVYLCASSFGSIGIYEQYFGPGTRLTVT.

The genes are TRBV6-5 and TRBJ1-3; D remains ambiguous. Germline CDR1 MNHEY, CDR2 SVGAGI. Trimming cost V 5 bases and J 0 bases, with 14 bases left between them. This CDR3 is built from 16 residues. The CDR3: CASSRRPSSSGNTIYF. In nucleotides, the CDR3 is TGTGCCAGCAGTCGACGGCCCTCCAGCTCTGGAAACACCATATATTTT.

This clonotype was counted at least ten times. The V gene is TRBV5-5, the J gene TRBJ1-1; D call uncertain. CDR3 length equals 13 residues. The germline V gene has CDR1 SGHKS and CDR2 YYEKEE (reference sequence). V was trimmed by 4 bases and J by 5 bases, leaving 12 bases between them. The CDR3 here is CASSPRVGTEAFF. CDR3 DNA: TGTGCCAGCAGCCCAAGGGTGGGGACTGAAGCTTTCTTT.

This clonotype was counted ten times or more. The rearrangement links TRBV15 to TRBJ2-7, with D possibly called TRBD1 or TRBD2 (5 bases each). Germline V gene sequence: CDR1 LNHNV, CDR2 YYDKDF (reference sequence). The V and J ends lost 1 base and 3 bases respectively, with 7 bases between them. This CDR3 is 13 amino acids long. CDR3 loop: CATSRGGNYEQYF. In DNA form, the CDR3 reads TGTGCCACCAGCAGAGGGGGGAACTACGAGCAGTACTTC.

This clonotype was recorded many times. V is TRBV5-6 and J is TRBJ2-2; D remains ambiguous. The CDR3 has 13 residues. The V end was cut by 4 bases, the J end by 4 bases, with 8 bases between. Germline CDR1 and CDR2: SGHDT and YYEEEE. The CDR3 DNA follows: TGTGCCAGCAGCCGGCCGGGCACCGGGGAGCTGTTTTTT. Amino acid sequence: CASSRPGTGELFF. The full variable domain, in which reference TRBV5-6 and TRBJ2-2 provide the parts outside the CDR3, is DAGVTQSPTHLIKTRGQQVTLRCSPKSGHDTVSWYQQALGQGPQFIFQYYEEEERQRGNFPDRFSGHQFPNYSSELNVNALLLGDSALYLCASSRPGTGELFFGEGSRLTVL.

The V call is TRBV9, the J call TRBJ2-2; D is unresolved. CDR1 SGDLS and CDR2 YYNGEE come from the germline V gene. V was cut by 0 bases and J by 6 bases, with 15 bases left in between. The CDR3 contains 16 residues. CDR3 coding DNA: TGTGCCAGCAGCGTAGGAAGCCTCGTACCTCCCGGGGAGCTGTTTTTT. Translating it yields CASSVGSLVPPGELFF.

This clonotype was observed at least ten times. This chain uses TRBV29-1 with TRBJ1-2; unclear D gene. The CDR3 spans 15 residues. Germline V lookup: CDR1 SQVTM, CDR2 ANQGSEA. The V gene lost 6 bases and the J gene lost 4 bases, with 21 bases spanning the gap. CDR3 sequence (DNA): TGCAGCGTCGAATTGGCTGGGTCCGGCGGCTATGGCTACACCTTC. This sequence encodes CSVELAGSGGYGYTF.

This clonotype was seen ten or more times. The chain links TRBV12-3 or TRBV12-4 to TRBJ1-1; D call uncertain. Trimming removed 5 bases from V and 6 bases from J, with 10 bases in between. The CDR3 is 12 residues long. The CDR3 region has the DNA TGTGCCAGCAGTCTGGTCCTAGCTGAAGCTTTCTTT. It translates to CASSLVLAEAFF.

This clonotype was detected ten times or more. J is TRBJ2-3 and V is TRBV5-1, with D unclear. The V end lost 4 bases, the J end lost 3 bases, and 12 bases lay between the germline ends. Germline V gene lookup returns CDR1 SGHRS and CDR2 YFSETQ. This CDR3 comprises 14 residues. The CDR3 DNA is TGCGCCAGCAGCACCTTCGCCGGGACAGATACGCAGTATTTT. It translates to CASSTFAGTDTQYF. Full variable domain (rest looked up from reference TRBV5-1 and TRBJ2-3): KAGVTQTPRYLIKTRGQQVTLSCSPISGHRSVSWYQQTPGQGLQFLFEYFSETQRNKGNFPGRFSGRQFSNSRSEMNVSTLELGDSALYLCASSTFAGTDTQYFGPGTRLTVL.

This clonotype was seen repeatedly, ten times or more. The chain uses TRBV20-1 and TRBJ1-2; D remains ambiguous. The V gene lost 6 bases and the J gene lost 8 bases, with 19 bases spanning the gap. The CDR3 spans 13 residues. Germline V lookup: CDR1 DFQATT, CDR2 SNEGSKA (reference sequence). In DNA form, the CDR3 reads TGCAGTGCCCCGAGCCTTTCCGGGAAGGGCTACACCTTC. This translates into CSAPSLSGKGYTF.

Note on this clonotype: Germline and junction disagree at one end, which may indicate a read error. This chain links TRBV5-5 with TRBJ1-1; tentative D call: TRBD1 (6 bases). CDR1 is SGHKS, CDR2 YYEKEE, per germline (reference sequence). The CDR3 sequence is 14 residues long. CDR3 bases: TGTGTCAGCAGCTTGGGGACACACAACACTGAAGGTTTCTTT. It encodes CVSSLGTHNTEGFF. Together with reference TRBV5-5 and TRBJ1-1, the CDR3 gives the full variable domain: DAGVTQSPTHLIKTRGQQVTLRCSPISGHKSVSWYQQVLGQGPQFIFQYYEKEERGRGNFPDRFSARQFPNYSSELNVNALLLGDSALYLCVSSLGTHNTEGFFGQGTRLTVV.

This clonotype has a count of ten or more. This chain connects TRBV4-3 to TRBJ2-2, with a tentative D call TRBD2 (6 bases). This CDR3 is 15 amino acids long. V gave up 0 bases and J gave up 2 bases, with 7 bases separating them. Germline assignment: CDR1 LGHNA and CDR2 YSLEER. CDR3 sequence reads: CASSQEGTNTGELFF. Here the CDR3 DNA reads TGCGCCAGCAGCCAAGAAGGGACTAACACCGGGGAGCTGTTTTTT.

This clonotype is classed as medium-sized. V and J are TRBV20-1 and TRBJ1-2; no firm D call. Germline-derived CDR1 and CDR2 are DFQATT and SNEGSKA (reference sequence). The V end lost 6 bases, the J end lost 1 base, and 9 bases lay between the germline ends. The CDR3 consists of 12 residues. CDR3 nucleotides: TGCAGTGCACCCGGGGATAACTATGGCTACACCTTC. Translating gives CSAPGDNYGYTF.

This clonotype was observed many times. The chain carries TRBV29-1 and TRBJ2-7; 9 bases are a match to TRBD1. Germline lookup yields CDR1 SQVTM and CDR2 ANQGSEA. V trimming: 5 bases; J trimming: 3 bases; junction bases outside the gene matches: 11. The CDR3 length is 15 residues. The CDR3, as DNA: TGCAGCGTTTCGAAGCTCCGGGACAGGGACTACGAGCAGTACTTC. Translation: CSVSKLRDRDYEQYF.

This clonotype was counted many times. The chain links TRBV5-1 to TRBJ2-7, with D possibly TRBD1 on 5 matching bases. V dropped 4 bases and J dropped 3 bases, with 20 bases sitting between them. CDR1 is SGHRS and CDR2 is YFSETQ in the germline V gene. This CDR3 has 16 residues. CDR3: CASSTSRTSELYEQYF. Written as DNA, the CDR3 is TGCGCCAGCAGCACATCCCGGACATCTGAGCTCTACGAGCAGTACTTC.

This clonotype was recorded only once. Compared with germline, one end of the junction differs, possibly owing to a read error. The chain uses TRBV6-5 and TRBJ1-1, with TRBD1 as a possible D gene (5 bases). Germline CDR1 is MNHEY and CDR2 is SVGAGI. This CDR3 comprises 14 residues. The CDR3 region is CASASALGVTEALF. For the CDR3, the DNA is TGTGCCAGCGCCTCGGCCCTAGGGGTGACTGAAGCTCTCTTC.

This clonotype was seen at least ten times. The V and J genes are TRBV7-2 and TRBJ1-1, with D possibly matching TRBD1 (6 bases). This CDR3 is built from 13 residues. With 5 bases removed from V and 5 bases from J, the gap between germline ends came to 12 bases. Germline lookup yields CDR1 SGHTA and CDR2 FQGNSA. CDR3 coding DNA: TGTGCCAGCAGCCTACAGGGACGGACTGAAGCTTTCTTT. Protein sequence: CASSLQGRTEAFF.

Ten or more counts support this clonotype. V is TRBV7-9 and J is TRBJ2-1; TRBD1 might be the D (5 bases). The CDR3 runs to 15 residues. Germline-derived CDR1 and CDR2 are SEHNR and FQNEAQ (reference sequence). With 3 bases removed from V and 5 bases from J, the gap between germline ends came to 14 bases. CDR3 amino acids: CASSFTTVYNNEQFF. The CDR3 DNA reads TGTGCCAGCAGCTTTACGACAGTTTACAACAATGAGCAGTTCTTC.

This clonotype was picked up many times. The V and J genes are TRBV20-1 and TRBJ2-1, with 14 bases that match TRBD2. Germline lookup yields CDR1 DFQATT and CDR2 SNEGSKA (reference sequence). The length of the CDR3 is 15 residues. Trimming at V came to 5 bases and at J to 9 bases, leaving 9 bases not matched to a gene. CDR3 sequence reads: CSAPRLAGGRVEQFF. DNA of the CDR3: TGCAGTGCTCCTCGACTAGCGGGGGGGCGTGTTGAGCAGTTCTTC.

This clonotype occurred many times. This chain uses TRBV20-1 with TRBJ1-2, with 7 bases aligning to TRBD1. Trimming took 5 bases from V and 7 from J; bases not matched to a gene: 10. The CDR3 length is 13 residues. Germline V CDR1 and CDR2: DFQATT, SNEGSKA (reference sequence). The CDR3 loop is CSAPWGQSIGYTF. In DNA, the CDR3 is TGCAGTGCTCCCTGGGGACAGTCAATTGGCTACACCTTC.

The sample holds many counts of this clonotype. The V gene is TRBV5-5, the J gene TRBJ1-1; tentatively, D is TRBD1 (5 bases). Trimming cost V 1 base and J 5 bases, with 15 bases left between them. Germline CDR1 SGHKS, CDR2 YYEKEE (reference sequence). The CDR3 contains 15 residues. Here the CDR3 DNA reads TGTGCCAGCAGCTTGTTGGAGGGAGGGGTTACTGAAGCTTTCTTT. It translates to CASSLLEGGVTEAFF.

In this sample, this clonotype turned up many times. The chain employs TRBV15 and TRBJ2-7, with 7 bases identical to TRBD1. Germline V gene lookup returns CDR1 LNHNV and CDR2 YYDKDF (reference sequence). This CDR3 comprises 14 residues. V shed 1 base, J shed 4 bases, and the junction held 4 bases outside the gene matches. Here the CDR3 DNA reads TGTGCCACCAGCAGAGGGGACAGCAGATACGAGCAGTACTTC. Translated: CATSRGDSRYEQYF. The full variable domain, in which reference TRBV15 and TRBJ2-7 provide the parts outside the CDR3, is DAMVIQNPRYQVTQFGKPVTLSCSQTLNHNVMYWYQQKSSQAPKLLFHYYDKDFNNEADTPDNFQSRRPNTSFCFLDIRSPGLGDTAMYLCATSRGDSRYEQYFGPGTRLTVT.

This clonotype was observed many times. This chain links TRBV29-1 with TRBJ2-5, with D tentatively TRBD1 (6 bases). Germline CDR1 and CDR2: SQVTM and ANQGSEA. V lost 6 bases to trimming and J lost 5 bases, with 10 bases between them. The CDR3 spans 11 residues. CDR3 bases: TGCAGCGTGATCCAGGGGGAGACCCAGTACTTC. Translated, it gives CSVIQGETQYF.

This clonotype was picked up many times. The chain uses TRBV7-9 and TRBJ1-4; 10 bases agree with TRBD1. Germline V CDR1 and CDR2: SEHNR, FQNEAQ (reference sequence). Losses at the gene ends were 1 base for V and 8 bases for J; bases not matched to a gene: 7. The CDR3 spans 16 residues. The CDR3 nucleotides read TGTGCCAGCAGCTTAGGCGACAGGGGGCTAAAGGAAAAACTGTTTTTT. Residues: CASSLGDRGLKEKLFF. Variable domain in full (rest from reference TRBV7-9 and TRBJ1-4): DTGVSQNPRHKITKRGQNVTFRCDPISEHNRLYWYRQTLGQGPEFLTYFQNEAQLEKSRLLSDRFSAERPKGSFSTLEIQRTEQGDSAMYLCASSLGDRGLKEKLFFGSGTQLSVL.

Many counts were recorded for this clonotype. The genes are TRBV5-1 and TRBJ2-5; D is perhaps TRBD1 (6 bases). Per the germline V gene, CDR1 is SGHRS and CDR2 is YFSETQ. The CDR3 is 16 amino acids. The V and J ends lost 2 bases and 5 bases respectively, with 19 bases between them. The CDR3 DNA reads TGCGCCAGCAGCTTAACCGGGACAACCCCTCAGGAGACCCAGTACTTC. Encoded protein: CASSLTGTTPQETQYF.

This clonotype was recorded at least ten times. CDR3 protein: CASSLARSGELFF. The CDR3 DNA follows: TGCGCCAGCAGCTTGGCGCGGTCCGGGGAGCTGTTTTTT. The gene calls are TRBV5-1 and TRBJ2-2; D uncertain. V lost 0 bases, J lost 6 bases, and 6 bases lay in between. The CDR3 has 13 residues. Per the germline V gene, CDR1 is SGHRS and CDR2 is YFSETQ.

The table lists this clonotype with many counts. The V call is TRBV6-5, the J call TRBJ2-5, with no clear D. The CDR3 sequence is 13 residues long. Germline V CDR1 and CDR2: MNHEY, SVGAGI. V lost 2 bases and J lost 4, with 8 bases in between. CDR3 amino acids: CASSYPLGETQYF. Written as DNA, the CDR3 is TGTGCCAGCAGTTACCCTTTGGGAGAGACCCAGTACTTC.

This clonotype was picked up many times. The chain links TRBV28 to TRBJ2-5; D unresolved. The CDR3 covers 13 residues. Between the trimmed V and J ends, which lost 5 bases and 2 bases, there was a span of 9 bases. Germline V gene lookup returns CDR1 MDHEN and CDR2 SYDVKM. For the CDR3, the DNA is TGTGCCAGCAGTAGAAAGGTTCAAGAGACCCAGTACTTC. Protein product: CASSRKVQETQYF.